This T cell receptor beta chain was recorded in a study of persistence of HIV-infected CD4 T cells. This was the immunoSEQ version 4 assay in survey mode. Clones were read by immunoSEQ multiplex PCR, and TCRdb kept only the in-frame ones, dropping some. The sample contains over 15,000 clones, around 60% of which appear only once. Trimming pared 4 bases from V and 0 bases from J, leaving 16 bases between. The CDR3 sequence is 17 residues long. Germline V CDR1 and CDR2: SNHLY, FYNNEI. General study results and limits: Degenerate expanded CDR3beta sequences were enriched among CMV- and Gag-responding cells.

As concerns this clone: Its matching antigen is unknown.

The stimulus was lysate of CMV-infected fibroblasts, around 10 ug/mL. Sorting of responding CD4+ T cells relied on upregulated CD40 ligand together with CD69. Donors had CD4+ T cell counts above 400 cells/uL and were CMV-seropositive. The genes are TRBV2 and TRBJ1-5; unclear D gene. The input for sequencing was CD4+ T cells sorted from PBMCs after 18-hour stimulation, taken from a patient who received antiretroviral therapy. This clonotype was sampled from an adult woman with HIV who was CMV-seropositive. DNA for the CDR3: TGTGCCAGCAGTGGTGACGGACGGACCTATAGCAATCAGCCCCAGCATTTT. It translates to CASSGDGRTYSNQPQHF.